The 10 T cell receptor beta chains below all came from one sample that was sequenced in a study of shared clonotypes between healthy human individuals. Only in-frame clones appear in the TCRdb table, and some are missing; sequencing was by immunoSEQ multiplex PCR. The sample includes 550,000 to 800,000 clones, 90% of them seen just once. The sample consisted of memory CD8+ T cells from PBMCs. Sample subset: CD45RO+ cells pooled with CCR7-negative TemRA cells. Receptors originate from a man between 18 and 29 years old in good health. Some clones in this sample may be carry-over from other donors' samples.

The chain employs TRBV27 and TRBJ2-1, with D tentatively TRBD1 (7 bases). Deletions cut 7 bases from V and 10 bases from J, with 20 bases between. Germline CDR1 MNHEY, CDR2 SMNVEV (reference sequence). This CDR3 region has 14 residues. The CDR3 loop reads CASTTHQGGSEQFF. The CDR3 DNA sequence: TGTGCCAGCACAACACACCAGGGGGGCAGCGAGCAGTTCTTC.

Comments on this clone: This may arise from a read error, as a much more abundant clone is one base away. J is TRBJ1-5 and V is TRBV7-2; TRBD1 matches 7 bases. This CDR3 has 15 amino acids. The V segment lost 5 bases and the J segment 0 bases; nucleotides outside the gene matches: 4. In germline, CDR1 is SGHTA, CDR2 FQGNSA. CDR3 sequence (DNA): TGTGCCAGCAGCCTACAGGGGTATAGCAATCAGCCCCAGCATTTT. Its translation is CASSLQGYSNQPQHF.

The chain combines TRBV6-5 with TRBJ2-1; tentatively, D is TRBD2 (6 bases). There are 12 residues in the CDR3. Germline values: CDR1 MNHEY, CDR2 SVGAGI. Trimming shortened V by 4 bases and J by 6 bases, and 7 bases separated the two germline ends. This CDR3 is CASSWGVNEQFF. DNA of the CDR3: TGTGCCAGCAGTTGGGGGGTCAATGAGCAGTTCTTC.

J is TRBJ2-5 and V is TRBV28; D possibly uses TRBD1 or TRBD2 (6 bases each). CDR1 and CDR2 (germline): MDHEN, SYDVKM. V lost 6 bases to trimming and J lost 5 bases, with 19 bases between them. This CDR3 contains 15 residues. The CDR3 nucleotides read TGTGCCAGCAGCATGGGGGGCGGTTGGCTGGAGACCCAGTACTTC. The encoded protein is CASSMGGGWLETQYF.

The V and J genes are TRBV28 and TRBJ2-1; a possible D gene is TRBD1 (6 bases). V was shortened by 5 bases and J by 8 bases, with 13 bases between the two germline ends. Germline V gives CDR1 MDHEN, CDR2 SYDVKM. The CDR3 spans 13 residues. CDR3 in DNA: TGTGCCAGCAGTCCTACAGGGTACCATGAGCAGTTCTTC. Protein sequence: CASSPTGYHEQFF.

The chain combines TRBV5-6 with TRBJ2-7; 8 positions agree with TRBD1. Trimming removed 2 bases from V and 5 bases from J; junction bases left unmatched: 6. This CDR3 contains 14 residues. Germline assignment: CDR1 SGHDT and CDR2 YYEEEE. The CDR3 spells CASSFVDRVHEQYF. The CDR3, as DNA: TGTGCCAGCAGCTTTGTGGACAGGGTCCACGAGCAGTACTTC.

This chain connects TRBV27 to TRBJ1-1; D remains ambiguous. CDR3 length: 14 amino acids. V lost 2 bases and J 5 bases, leaving 12 bases between the germline ends. The germline V gene encodes CDR1 MNHEY and CDR2 SMNVEV (reference sequence). The CDR3 coding sequence is TGTGCCAGCAGTTTACTGGGCAGTGCGACTGAAGCTTTCTTT. This sequence encodes CASSLLGSATEAFF.

The V and J genes are TRBV10-3 and TRBJ1-2; no firm D call. From germline, CDR1 is ENHRY and CDR2 SYGVKD. V gave up 6 bases and J gave up 5 bases, with 19 bases separating them. The CDR3 runs 15 residues. CDR3: CAISQLISSGYGYTF. In DNA form, the CDR3 reads TGTGCCATCAGCCAACTTATCTCGTCTGGGTATGGCTACACCTTC.

The genes are TRBV5-4 and TRBJ1-2; D gene ambiguous. The CDR3 contains 16 residues. V lost 3 bases and J lost 0, with 15 bases in between. Germline CDR1 SGHNT, CDR2 YYREEE (reference sequence). CDR3 amino acids: CASSWVETASNYGYTF. The CDR3 DNA is TGTGCCAGCAGCTGGGTGGAGACGGCATCTAACTATGGCTACACCTTC.

This rearrangement joins TRBV6-5 to TRBJ2-2, with no clear D. The CDR3 is 15 residues long. CDR1 and CDR2 (germline): MNHEY, SVGAGI. Trimming removed 2 bases from V and 4 bases from J, with 11 bases in between. In DNA, the CDR3 is TGTGCCAGCAGTTACAGTGGCGTTCCCACCGGGGAGCTGTTTTTT. It translates to CASSYSGVPTGELFF.